This is a list of T cell receptor beta chains from one sample in a study of T cells in Graves' hyperthyroidism and ophthalmopathy. TCRdb recomputed calls from the multiplex PCR reads with MiXCR, one row per CDR3 protein. Of roughly 840,000 distinct CDR3 sequences listed, 38% are singletons. Specimen: blood. The receptors here all came from a man aged 18 to 30 with Graves' hyperthyroidism. Each CDR3 is given with its conserved first and last residue. A D gene is named only where the DNA matches it firmly. Some rows mark clone size as missing; the rest say once, few, many or name a class of expanded clone.

V gene	clone size	J gene	D gene	CDR3 protein	CDR3 DNA
TRBV10-3	many	TRBJ1-1	TRBD1	CAISPGTGTEAFF	TGTGCCATCAGTCCCGGGACAGGGACTGAAGCTTTCTTT
TRBV9	few	TRBJ1-2	-	CASSPVAGEEHGYTF	TGTGCCAGCAGCCCTGTTGCGGGGGAAGAACATGGCTACACCTTC
TRBV2	many	TRBJ1-1	-	CASSEGRVGTEAFF	TGTGCCAGCAGTGAGGGCAGGGTTGGCACTGAAGCTTTCTTT
TRBV7-9	few	TRBJ2-2	-	CASSLSDTGELFF	TGTGCCAGCAGCCTTTCTGACACCGGGGAGCTGTTTTTT
TRBV5-1	-	TRBJ1-6	-	CASGSGSSSPLHF	TGCGCCAGCGGCTCGGGTTCCTCTTCACCCCTCCACTTT
TRBV19	many	TRBJ1-4	-	CASKETGANEKLFF	TGTGCCAGTAAGGAGACAGGCGCGAATGAAAAACTGTTTTTT
TRBV2	many	TRBJ1-6	TRBD1	CASTRGPDYSPLHF	TGTGCCAGCACGAGGGGGCCTGATTATTCACCCCTCCACTTT
TRBV6-5	-	TRBJ1-2	TRBD1	CASSRSGTVFF	TGTGCCAGCAGTCGGTCCGGGACAGTCTTCTTC
TRBV29-1	once	TRBJ2-6	-	CSGRLGDGVLTF	TGCAGCGGCCGGCTTGGGGACGGGGTCCTGACTTTC
TRBV7-9	-	TRBJ2-5	-	CASSWEGRTQYF	TGTGCCAGCAGCTGGGAAGGGCGGACGCAGTACTTC
TRBV13	-	TRBJ2-5	-	CASSSHGTPQETQYF	TGTGCCAGCAGCTCCCACGGGACACCCCAGGAGACCCAGTACTTC
TRBV12-3/TRBV12-4	few	TRBJ2-5	-	CASSPRGGPGETQYF	TGTGCCAGCTCTCCCCGAGGCGGACCGGGGGAGACCCAGTACTTC
TRBV29-1	many	TRBJ1-1	-	CSGQQGTYAFF	TGCAGCGGCCAACAGGGTACATACGCTTTCTTT
TRBV6-5	few	TRBJ1-1	TRBD1	CASSVGTGLTEAFF	TGTGCCAGCAGTGTAGGGACAGGACTCACTGAAGCTTTCTTT
TRBV10-3	many	TRBJ1-1	TRBD1	CAIRGGQGNTEAFF	TGTGCCATCAGGGGGGGACAGGGTAACACTGAAGCTTTCTTT
TRBV7-2	many	TRBJ1-1	TRBD1	CASSFRQGEAFF	TGTGCCAGCAGCTTCCGACAGGGTGAAGCTTTCTTT
TRBV10-2	many	TRBJ1-1	TRBD1	CASRDGTDTEAFF	TGCGCCAGCAGGGATGGGACAGACACTGAAGCTTTCTTT
TRBV7-9	few	TRBJ2-7	-	CASRLAGLNEQYF	TGTGCCAGCAGGTTGGCAGGGTTAAACGAGCAGTACTTC
TRBV29-1	-	TRBJ1-2	-	CSVKGTEAYGYTF	TGCAGCGTTAAGGGCACTGAAGCTTATGGCTACACCTTC
TRBV7-9	-	TRBJ1-4	-	CASSLASNEKLFF	TGTGCCAGCAGCTTGGCGAGTAATGAAAAACTGTTTTTT
TRBV5-1	-	TRBJ2-7	-	CASSLSDTKAYEQYF	TGCGCCAGCAGCCTGTCGGACACGAAAGCCTACGAGCAGTACTTC
TRBV7-8	few	TRBJ1-4	-	CASSAWGPIRTNEKLFF	TGTGCCAGCAGCGCGTGGGGACCTATCAGGACTAATGAAAAACTGTTTTTT
TRBV7-9	-	TRBJ2-7	TRBD1	CASSLGDSPLESSYEQYF	TGTGCCAGCAGCTTAGGGGACAGCCCTCTTGAATCCTCCTACGAGCAGTACTTC
TRBV20-1	-	TRBJ2-5	-	CSGGSGSQETQYF	TGCAGTGGTGGAAGCGGGTCCCAAGAGACCCAGTACTTC
TRBV12-3/TRBV12-4	-	TRBJ2-5	-	CASSNDRLQETQYF	TGTGCCAGCAGCAACGACAGACTGCAAGAGACCCAGTACTTC
TRBV10-3	-	TRBJ2-7	TRBD2	CASTGLAGVHEQYF	TGTGCCAGCACCGGACTAGCGGGAGTCCACGAGCAGTACTTC
TRBV29-1	many	TRBJ1-1	-	CSVGAQSSTEAFF	TGCAGCGTTGGGGCCCAGTCTTCGACTGAAGCTTTCTTT
TRBV6-1	-	TRBJ2-7	-	CASSPLVEQYF	TGTGCCAGCAGTCCGCTGGTCGAGCAGTACTTC
TRBV11-3	-	TRBJ2-7	-	CASSYSRSGGPYEQYF	TGTGCCAGCAGTTACTCGAGGAGCGGAGGACCCTACGAGCAGTACTTC
TRBV6-6	few	TRBJ2-7	-	CASGFVSSYEQYF	TGTGCCAGCGGGTTCGTAAGCTCCTACGAGCAGTACTTC
TRBV19	-	TRBJ2-7	-	CASSIPREPGDPRLLYEQYF	TGTGCCAGTAGTATACCTCGGGAACCAGGGGACCCTCGTCTTCTCTACGAGCAGTACTTC
TRBV20-1	many	TRBJ1-1	-	CSARGPSWNTEAFF	TGCAGTGCTAGAGGCCCCTCCTGGAACACTGAAGCTTTCTTT
TRBV2	once	TRBJ2-7	-	CASPYEGSYEQYF	TGTGCCAGCCCCTACGAGGGGTCTTACGAGCAGTACTTC
TRBV7-9	once	TRBJ1-6	-	CASSFDSNNSPLHF	TGTGCCAGCAGCTTTGACAGCAATAATTCACCCCTCCACTTT
TRBV4-3	-	TRBJ2-5	TRBD2	CASSHGLAKLETQYF	TGCGCCAGCAGCCACGGACTAGCTAAGTTGGAGACCCAGTACTTC
TRBV19	-	TRBJ2-1	-	CASSIPAGPQFF	TGTGCCAGTAGTATTCCCGCGGGACCGCAGTTCTTC
TRBV19	-	TRBJ2-6	-	CASSLIRVSGANVLTF	TGTGCCAGTAGTCTAATCAGGGTCTCCGGGGCCAACGTCCTGACTTTC
TRBV29-1	many	TRBJ1-1	-	CSAHTPSGAFF	TGCAGCGCCCACACCCCCTCTGGGGCTTTCTTT
TRBV5-1	-	TRBJ2-2	-	CAGSLMWETGELFF	TGCGCCGGCAGTTTGATGTGGGAGACCGGGGAGCTGTTTTTT
TRBV5-5	once	TRBJ1-1	TRBD1	CASSLVGRGQTEAFF	TGTGCCAGCAGCTTGGTGGGCAGGGGACAGACTGAAGCTTTCTTT
TRBV5-1	many	TRBJ1-1	-	CASSSPPLNTEAFF	TGCGCCAGCAGCTCCCCGCCGTTGAACACTGAAGCTTTCTTT
TRBV13	-	TRBJ1-1	TRBD1	CASSPTGQGKTEAFF	TGTGCCAGCAGCCCAACGGGACAGGGAAAAACTGAAGCTTTCTTT
TRBV7-9	-	TRBJ2-7	-	CASSSDYRDYEQYF	TGTGCCAGCAGCTCCGACTACAGGGACTACGAGCAGTACTTC
TRBV29-1	many	TRBJ1-4	-	CSVEDPGFEKLFF	TGCAGCGTTGAAGATCCGGGTTTCGAAAAACTGTTTTTT
TRBV7-9	-	TRBJ1-4	-	CASSGVGEKLFF	TGTGCCAGCAGCGGCGTGGGTGAAAAACTGTTTTTT
TRBV7-9	-	TRBJ2-5	TRBD1	CASSQEGGSGTQYF	TGTGCCAGCAGCCAAGAAGGGGGCAGCGGGACCCAGTACTTC
TRBV2	once	TRBJ1-1	-	CASSYAGSRTNTEAFF	TGTGCCAGCAGTTACGCGGGATCACGTACGAACACTGAAGCTTTCTTT